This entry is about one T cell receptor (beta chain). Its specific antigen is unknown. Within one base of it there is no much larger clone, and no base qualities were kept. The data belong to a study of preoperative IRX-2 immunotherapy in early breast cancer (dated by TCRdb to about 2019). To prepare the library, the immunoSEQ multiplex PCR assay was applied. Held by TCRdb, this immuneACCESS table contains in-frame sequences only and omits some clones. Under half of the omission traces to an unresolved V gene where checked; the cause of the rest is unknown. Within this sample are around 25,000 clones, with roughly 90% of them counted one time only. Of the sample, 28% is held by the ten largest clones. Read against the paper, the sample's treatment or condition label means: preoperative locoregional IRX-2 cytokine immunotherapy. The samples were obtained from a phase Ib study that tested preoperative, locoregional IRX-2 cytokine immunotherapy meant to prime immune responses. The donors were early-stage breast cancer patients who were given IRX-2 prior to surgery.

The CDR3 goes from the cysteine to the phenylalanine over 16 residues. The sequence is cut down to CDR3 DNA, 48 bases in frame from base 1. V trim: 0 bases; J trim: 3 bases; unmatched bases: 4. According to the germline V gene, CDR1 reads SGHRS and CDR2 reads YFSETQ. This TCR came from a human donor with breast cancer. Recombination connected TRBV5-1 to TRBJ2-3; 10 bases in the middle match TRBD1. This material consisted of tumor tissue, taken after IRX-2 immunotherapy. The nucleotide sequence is TGCGCCAGCAGCTTGGGACAGGGGGCCTATACAGATACGCAGTATTTT. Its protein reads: CASSLGQGAYTDTQYF.